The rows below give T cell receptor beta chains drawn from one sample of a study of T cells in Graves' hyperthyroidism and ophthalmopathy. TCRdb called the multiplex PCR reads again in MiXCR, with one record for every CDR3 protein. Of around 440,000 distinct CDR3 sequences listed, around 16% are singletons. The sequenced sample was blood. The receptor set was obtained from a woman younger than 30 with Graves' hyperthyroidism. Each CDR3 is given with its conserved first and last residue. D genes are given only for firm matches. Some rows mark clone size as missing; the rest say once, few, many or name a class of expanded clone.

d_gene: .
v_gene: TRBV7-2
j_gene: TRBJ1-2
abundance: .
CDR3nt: TGTGCCAGCAGCTTATTGTGGGCAGAGAACTATGGCTACACCTTC
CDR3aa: CASSLLWAENYGYTF

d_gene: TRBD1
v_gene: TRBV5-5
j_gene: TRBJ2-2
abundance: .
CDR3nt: TGTGCCAGCAGCTTGGAACCCAGGGGGCGGGGGGAGCTGTTTTTT
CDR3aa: CASSLEPRGRGELFF

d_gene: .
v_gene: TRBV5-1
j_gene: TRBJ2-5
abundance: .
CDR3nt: TGCGCCAGCAGCCCACTTGACGCACAAGAGACCCAGTACTTC
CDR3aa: CASSPLDAQETQYF

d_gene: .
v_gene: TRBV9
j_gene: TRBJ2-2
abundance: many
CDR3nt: TGTGCCAGCAGCGTAGAGCTCACCGGGGAGCTGTTTTTT
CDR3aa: CASSVELTGELFF

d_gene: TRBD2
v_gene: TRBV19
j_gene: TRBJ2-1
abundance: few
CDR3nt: TGTGCCAGTAGTACCTCACGGACTAGCGGGATAAACTACAATGAGCAGTTCTTC
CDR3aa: CASSTSRTSGINYNEQFF

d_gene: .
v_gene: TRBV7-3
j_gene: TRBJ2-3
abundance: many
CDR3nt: TGTGCCAGCAGCACAGGAGGTGGTGGAGATACGCAGTATTTT
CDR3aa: CASSTGGGGDTQYF

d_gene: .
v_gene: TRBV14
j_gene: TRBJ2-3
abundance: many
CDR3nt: TGTGCCAGCAGCCAGTTTCAAGGGGATACGCAGTATTTT
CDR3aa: CASSQFQGDTQYF

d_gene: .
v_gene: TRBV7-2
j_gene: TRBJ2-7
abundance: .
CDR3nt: TGTGCCAGCAGCTTAGGGTTCGCCTACGAGCAGTACTTC
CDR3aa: CASSLGFAYEQYF

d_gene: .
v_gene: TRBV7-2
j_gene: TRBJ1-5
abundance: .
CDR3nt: TGTGCCAGCAGCCCCGAGAGTCATGGCAATCAGCCCCAGCATTTT
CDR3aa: CASSPESHGNQPQHF

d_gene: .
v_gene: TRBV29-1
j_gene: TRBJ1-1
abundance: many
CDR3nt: TGCAGCGCCCACCGAAGACAAGACACTGAAGCTTTCTTT
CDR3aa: CSAHRRQDTEAFF

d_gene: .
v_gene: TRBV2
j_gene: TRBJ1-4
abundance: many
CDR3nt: TGTGCCAGCAGTGATTATTCAACTAATGAAAAACTGTTTTTT
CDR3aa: CASSDYSTNEKLFF

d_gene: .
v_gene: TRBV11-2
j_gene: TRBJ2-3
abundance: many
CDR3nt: TGTGCCAGCAGGCCACTCAGGGGTGACACAGATACGCAGTATTTT
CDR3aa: CASRPLRGDTDTQYF

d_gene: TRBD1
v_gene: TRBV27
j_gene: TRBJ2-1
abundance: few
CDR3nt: TGTGCCAGCAGTTTGAGACAGGGGGGTAATGAGCAGTTCTTC
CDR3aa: CASSLRQGGNEQFF

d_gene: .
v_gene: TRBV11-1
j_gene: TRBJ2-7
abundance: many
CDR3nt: TGTGCCAGCAGTGAGAGGATGCTTGACGAGCAGTACTTC
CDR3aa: CASSERMLDEQYF

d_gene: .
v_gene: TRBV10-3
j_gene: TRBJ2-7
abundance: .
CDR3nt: TGTGCCATCAGTGAGTTCGCCTACGAGCAGTACTTC
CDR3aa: CAISEFAYEQYF

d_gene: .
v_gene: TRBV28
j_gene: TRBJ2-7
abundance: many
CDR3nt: TGTGCCAGCAGTTTTCCCAAGACCGGGACCCTATCCTACGAGCAGTACTTC
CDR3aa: CASSFPKTGTLSYEQYF

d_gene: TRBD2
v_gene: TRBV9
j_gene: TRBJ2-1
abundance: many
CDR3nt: TGTGCCAGCGGGGGTGAGCTAGCGGGAGTGGGTGAGCAGTTCTTC
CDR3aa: CASGGELAGVGEQFF

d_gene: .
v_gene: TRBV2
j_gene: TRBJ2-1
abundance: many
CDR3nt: TGTGCCAGCAGTCCGGCCCTTTCCTACAATGAGCAGTTCTTC
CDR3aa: CASSPALSYNEQFF

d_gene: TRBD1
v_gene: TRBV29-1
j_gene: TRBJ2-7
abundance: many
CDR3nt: TGCAGCGTTATAGAGGCGGGACAGGTCTACGAGCAGTACTTC
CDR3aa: CSVIEAGQVYEQYF

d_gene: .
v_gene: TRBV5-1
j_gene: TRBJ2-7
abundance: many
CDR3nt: TGCGCCAGCAGTTACACAGGGAACCCCTACGAGCAGTACTTC
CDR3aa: CASSYTGNPYEQYF

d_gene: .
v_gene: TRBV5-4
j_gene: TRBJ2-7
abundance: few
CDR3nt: TGTGCCAGCAGCTTTTCAGTTGGAGAGTATTCCTACGAGCAGTACTTC
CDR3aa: CASSFSVGEYSYEQYF

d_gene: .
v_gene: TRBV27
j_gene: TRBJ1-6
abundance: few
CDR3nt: TGTGCCAGCAGTTTATGGTTATCCTATAATTCACCCCTCCACTTT
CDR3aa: CASSLWLSYNSPLHF

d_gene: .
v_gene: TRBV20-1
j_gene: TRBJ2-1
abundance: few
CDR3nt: TGCAGTGCTAGTCCCCCGGCAAGGGCCTACAATGAGCAGTTCTTC
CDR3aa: CSASPPARAYNEQFF

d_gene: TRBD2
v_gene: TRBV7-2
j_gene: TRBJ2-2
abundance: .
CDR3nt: TGTGCCAGCAGCCGAACCGGGACTAGCGCCGGGGAGCTGTTTTTT
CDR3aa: CASSRTGTSAGELFF

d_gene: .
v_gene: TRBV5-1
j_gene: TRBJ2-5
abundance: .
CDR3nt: TGCGCCAGCAGCATCCAGACAGGGAGGGCAGAGACCCAGTACTTC
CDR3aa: CASSIQTGRAETQYF

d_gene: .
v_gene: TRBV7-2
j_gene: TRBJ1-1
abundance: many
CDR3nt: TGTGCCAGCAGCCACTTGGCCGGTGACACTGAAGCTTTCTTT
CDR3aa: CASSHLAGDTEAFF

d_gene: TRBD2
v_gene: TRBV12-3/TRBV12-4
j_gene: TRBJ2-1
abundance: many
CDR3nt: TGTGCCAGCGGAGGAGCGGGAAGTGGGAATGAGCAGTTCTTC
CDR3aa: CASGGAGSGNEQFF

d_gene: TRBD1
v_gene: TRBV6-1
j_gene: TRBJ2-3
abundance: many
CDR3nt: TGTGCCAGCAGAGTCCCGGGACAGGGGAGTGCGCAGTATTTT
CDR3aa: CASRVPGQGSAQYF